Following are 6 T cell receptor beta chains from one sample sequenced in a study of shared clonotypes between healthy human individuals. Naive CD8 cells, CD45RO-negative and positively selected for CCR7, excluded terminally differentiated effector memory CD45RA+ cells. Produced via immunoSEQ multiplex PCR; TCRdb's table is partial and in-frame only. The sample shows some 2 million clones, around 96% of them seen only once. The specimen was naive CD8+ T cells sorted from blood. These receptors came from a man between 18 and 29 years old in good health.

This sequence joins TRBV7-8 and TRBJ2-7; D gene uncertain. The CDR3 is made up of 15 amino acids. Germline CDR1 reads SGHVS; CDR2 reads FQNEAQ. Trimming removed 5 bases from V and 1 base from J, with 15 bases in between. Here the CDR3 reads CASSPPVSGSYEQYF. The CDR3 bases are TGTGCCAGCAGCCCCCCGGTGTCAGGATCCTACGAGCAGTACTTC.

The rearrangement uses TRBV10-2 and TRBJ2-7; 12 bases are shared with TRBD2. V trimming: 8 bases; J trimming: 5 bases; junction bases outside the gene matches: 7. CDR1 and CDR2 (germline): WSHSY, SAAADI. This CDR3 contains 14 residues. The CDR3 DNA reads TGCGCCAGCTCAGAGACTAGCGGGAGCGACGAGCAGTACTTC. Encoded protein: CASSETSGSDEQYF.

CDR3 sequence: CASSPTSGAYEQYF. CDR3 DNA sequence: TGTGCCAGCAGCCCAACTAGCGGAGCCTACGAGCAGTACTTC. The chain joins TRBV7-8 to TRBJ2-7, with 8 nucleotides matching TRBD2. Per germline, CDR1 SGHVS and CDR2 FQNEAQ. This CDR3 has 14 residues. The J segment lost 2 bases and the V segment lost 5 bases, leaving 5 bases of the junction unmatched.

The chain couples TRBV5-5 to TRBJ1-2; D call uncertain. There are 14 residues in the CDR3. Germline values: CDR1 SGHKS, CDR2 YYEKEE (reference sequence). The V end was cut by 0 bases, the J end by 3 bases, with 9 bases between. The CDR3 DNA sequence: TGTGCCAGCAGCTTGGTCGCGGAGGACTATGGCTACACCTTC. Its protein product is CASSLVAEDYGYTF.

The chain employs TRBV4-1 and TRBJ2-3, with 10 positions matching TRBD2. This CDR3 has 18 amino acids. Germline V gene data show CDR1 as MGHRA and CDR2 as YSYEKL. V was pared by 0 bases and J by 4 bases, with 10 bases of the junction left unmatched. The CDR3 nucleotides read TGCGCCAGCAGCCAAGAGCCTAGCGGGAGCGGGGGCGCAGATACGCAGTATTTT. It codes for CASSQEPSGSGGADTQYF.

This chain connects TRBV6-1 to TRBJ1-2; D is undetermined. The germline V gene has CDR1 MNHNS and CDR2 SASEGT. Trimming took off 8 bases at V and 4 bases at J, with 11 bases between the two ends. The length of the CDR3 is 12 residues. The CDR3 reads CASDGQIYGYTF. The CDR3 DNA sequence: TGTGCCAGCGACGGGCAGATCTATGGCTACACCTTC.